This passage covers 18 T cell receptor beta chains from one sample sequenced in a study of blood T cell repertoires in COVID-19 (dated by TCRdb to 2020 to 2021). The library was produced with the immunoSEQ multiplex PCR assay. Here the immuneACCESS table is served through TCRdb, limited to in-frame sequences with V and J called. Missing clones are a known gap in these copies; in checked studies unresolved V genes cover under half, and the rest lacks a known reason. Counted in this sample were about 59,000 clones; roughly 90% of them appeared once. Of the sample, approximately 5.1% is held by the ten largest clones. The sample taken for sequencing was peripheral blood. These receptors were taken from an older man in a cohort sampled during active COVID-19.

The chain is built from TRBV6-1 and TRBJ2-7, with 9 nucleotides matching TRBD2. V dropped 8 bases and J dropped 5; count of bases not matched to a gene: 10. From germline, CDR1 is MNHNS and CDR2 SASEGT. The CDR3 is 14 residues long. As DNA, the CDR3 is TGTGCCAGCGGGCCCGGGACTAGCATCAACGAGCAGTACTTC. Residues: CASGPGTSINEQYF.

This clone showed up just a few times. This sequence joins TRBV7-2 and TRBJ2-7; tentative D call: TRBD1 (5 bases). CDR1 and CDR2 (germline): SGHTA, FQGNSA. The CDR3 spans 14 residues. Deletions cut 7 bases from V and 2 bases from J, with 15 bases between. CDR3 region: CASTYSQGAYEQYF. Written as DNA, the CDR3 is TGTGCCAGCACCTATTCCCAAGGGGCCTACGAGCAGTACTTC. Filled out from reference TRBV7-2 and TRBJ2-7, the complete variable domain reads GAGVSQSPSNKVTEKGKDVELRCDPISGHTALYWYRQSLGQGLEFLIYFQGNSAPDKSGLPSDRFSAERTGGSVSTLTIQRTQQEDSAVYLCASTYSQGAYEQYFGPGTRLTVT.

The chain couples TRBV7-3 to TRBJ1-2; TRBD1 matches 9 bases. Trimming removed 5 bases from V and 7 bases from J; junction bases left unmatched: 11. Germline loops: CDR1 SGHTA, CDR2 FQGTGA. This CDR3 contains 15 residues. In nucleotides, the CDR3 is TGTGCCAGCAGCCTACAGCCGGGACAGGGTGGTGGCTACACCTTC. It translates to CASSLQPGQGGGYTF.

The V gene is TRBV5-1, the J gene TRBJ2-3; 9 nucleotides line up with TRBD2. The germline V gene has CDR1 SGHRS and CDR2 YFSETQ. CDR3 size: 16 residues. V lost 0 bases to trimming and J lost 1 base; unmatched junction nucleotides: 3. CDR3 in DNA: TGCGCCAGCAGCTTGGTTAGCGGGAGTGGCACAGATACGCAGTATTTT. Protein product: CASSLVSGSGTDTQYF.

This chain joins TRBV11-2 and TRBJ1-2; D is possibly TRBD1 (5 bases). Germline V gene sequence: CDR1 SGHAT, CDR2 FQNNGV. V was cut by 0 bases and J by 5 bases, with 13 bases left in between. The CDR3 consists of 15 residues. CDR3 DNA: TGTGCCAGCAGCTTAGATCATGCAGGGCGGTATGGCTACACCTTC. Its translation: CASSLDHAGRYGYTF.

The CDR3 DNA reads TGTGCCAGCAGCCAAGGAGCCCTGGCAGGGGGCGAAATAAAGCGAGAGACCCAGTACTTC. Residues: CASSQGALAGGEIKRETQYF. The chain couples TRBV14 to TRBJ2-5; 8 positions match TRBD1. Germline-derived CDR1 and CDR2 are SGHDN and FVKESK. This CDR3 region has 20 residues. The ends lost 1 base at V and 4 bases at J; junction bases unmatched: 20.

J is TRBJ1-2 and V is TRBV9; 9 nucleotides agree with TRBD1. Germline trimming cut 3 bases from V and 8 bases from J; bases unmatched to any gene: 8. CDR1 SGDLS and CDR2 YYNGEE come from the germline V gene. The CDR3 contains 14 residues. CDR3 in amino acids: CASSETGTGRGYTF. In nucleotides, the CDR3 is TGTGCCAGCAGCGAAACCGGGACAGGGCGCGGCTACACCTTC.

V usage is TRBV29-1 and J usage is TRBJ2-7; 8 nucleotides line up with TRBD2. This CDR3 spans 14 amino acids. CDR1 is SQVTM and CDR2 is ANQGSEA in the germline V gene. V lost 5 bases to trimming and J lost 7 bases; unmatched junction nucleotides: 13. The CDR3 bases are TGCAGCGTTTCACGGGAGGGGCGTACAAGAGAGCAGTACTTC. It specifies CSVSREGRTREQYF.

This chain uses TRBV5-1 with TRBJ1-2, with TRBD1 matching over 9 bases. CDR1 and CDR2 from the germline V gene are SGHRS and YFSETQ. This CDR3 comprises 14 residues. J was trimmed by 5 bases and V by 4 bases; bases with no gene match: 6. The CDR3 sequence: CASSPGQGLYGYTF. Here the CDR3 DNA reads TGCGCCAGCAGCCCCGGACAGGGGCTGTATGGCTACACCTTC.

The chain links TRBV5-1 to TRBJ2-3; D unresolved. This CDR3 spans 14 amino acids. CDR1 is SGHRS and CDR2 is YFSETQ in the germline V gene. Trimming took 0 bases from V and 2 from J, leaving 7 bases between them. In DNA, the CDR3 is TGCGCCAGCAGCTTGGCTACTTCCACAGATACGCAGTATTTT. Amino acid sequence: CASSLATSTDTQYF.

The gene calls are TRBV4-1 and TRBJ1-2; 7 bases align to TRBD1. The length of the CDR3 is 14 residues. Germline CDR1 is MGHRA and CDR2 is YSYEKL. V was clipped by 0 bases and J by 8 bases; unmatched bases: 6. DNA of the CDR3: TGCGCCAGCAGCCAAGAAATTCAGGGGGGCGGCTACACCTTC. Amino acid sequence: CASSQEIQGGGYTF.

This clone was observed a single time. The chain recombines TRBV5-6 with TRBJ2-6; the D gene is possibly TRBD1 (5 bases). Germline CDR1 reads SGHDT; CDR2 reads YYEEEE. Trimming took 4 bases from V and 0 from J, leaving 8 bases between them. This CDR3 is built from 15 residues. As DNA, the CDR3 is TGTGCCAGCAGCAAGGACACCTCTGGGGCCAACGTCCTGACTTTC. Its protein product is CASSKDTSGANVLTF. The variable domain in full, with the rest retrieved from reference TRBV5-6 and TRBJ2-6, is DAGVTQSPTHLIKTRGQQVTLRCSPKSGHDTVSWYQQALGQGPQFIFQYYEEEERQRGNFPDRFSGHQFPNYSSELNVNALLLGDSALYLCASSKDTSGANVLTFGAGSRLTVL.

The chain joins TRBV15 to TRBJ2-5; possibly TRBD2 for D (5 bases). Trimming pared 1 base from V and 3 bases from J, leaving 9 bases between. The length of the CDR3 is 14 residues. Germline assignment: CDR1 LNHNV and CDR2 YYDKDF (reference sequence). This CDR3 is CATSRGPGEETQYF. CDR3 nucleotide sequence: TGTGCCACCAGCAGAGGACCCGGGGAAGAGACCCAGTACTTC. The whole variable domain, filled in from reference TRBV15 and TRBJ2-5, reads DAMVIQNPRYQVTQFGKPVTLSCSQTLNHNVMYWYQQKSSQAPKLLFHYYDKDFNNEADTPDNFQSRRPNTSFCFLDIRSPGLGDTAMYLCATSRGPGEETQYFGPGTRLLVL.

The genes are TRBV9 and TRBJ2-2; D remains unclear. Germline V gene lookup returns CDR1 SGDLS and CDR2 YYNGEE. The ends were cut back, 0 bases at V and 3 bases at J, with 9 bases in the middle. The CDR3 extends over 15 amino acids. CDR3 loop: CASSVGAQDTGELFF. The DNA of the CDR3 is TGTGCCAGCAGCGTAGGGGCCCAAGACACCGGGGAGCTGTTTTTT.

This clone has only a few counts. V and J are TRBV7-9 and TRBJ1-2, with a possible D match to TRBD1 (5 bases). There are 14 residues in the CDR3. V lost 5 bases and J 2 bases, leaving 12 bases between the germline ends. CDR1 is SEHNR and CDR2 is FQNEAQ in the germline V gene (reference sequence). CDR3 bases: TGTGCCAGCAGCCAAGCTCAGGGAAACTATGGCTACACCTTC. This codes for CASSQAQGNYGYTF.

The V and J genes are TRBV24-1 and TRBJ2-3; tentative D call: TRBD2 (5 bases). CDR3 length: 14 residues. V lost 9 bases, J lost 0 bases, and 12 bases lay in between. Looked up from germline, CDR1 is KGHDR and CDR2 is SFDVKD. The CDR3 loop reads CATPPSGSTDTQYF. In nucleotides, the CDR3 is TGTGCCACCCCCCCCAGCGGAAGCACAGATACGCAGTATTTT.

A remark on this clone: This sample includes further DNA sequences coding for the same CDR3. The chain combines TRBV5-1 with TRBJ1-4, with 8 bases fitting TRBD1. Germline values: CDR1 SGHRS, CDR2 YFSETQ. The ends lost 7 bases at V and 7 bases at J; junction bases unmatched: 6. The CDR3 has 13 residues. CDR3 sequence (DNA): TGCGCCAGCCGGACAGGGAGAGGTGAAAAACTGTTTTTT. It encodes CASRTGRGEKLFF. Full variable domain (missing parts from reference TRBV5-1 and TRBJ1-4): KAGVTQTPRYLIKTRGQQVTLSCSPISGHRSVSWYQQTPGQGLQFLFEYFSETQRNKGNFPGRFSGRQFSNSRSEMNVSTLELGDSALYLCASRTGRGEKLFFGSGTQLSVL.

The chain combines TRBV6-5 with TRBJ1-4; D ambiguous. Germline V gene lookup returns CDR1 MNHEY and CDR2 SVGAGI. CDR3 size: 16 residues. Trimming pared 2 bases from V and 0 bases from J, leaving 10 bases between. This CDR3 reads CASSYVTPATNEKLFF. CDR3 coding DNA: TGTGCCAGCAGTTACGTAACACCCGCAACTAATGAAAAACTGTTTTTT.